This entry concerns a single T cell receptor beta chain. Antigen unknown. This sample was taken from a study of post-analysis software for immune sequencing data. Study background: Several disease courses (relapsing-remitting, secondary progressive and progressive-relapsing) of multiple sclerosis were included. Points from the study as a whole: In patients, a few TRBV segments were more frequent than in controls, with TRBV5-6, TRBV5-1 and TRBV20-1 among them. Samples from one preparation batch, clustered by F measure, grouped strongly together. Significantly lower normalized Chao1 diversity was found in patients with multiple sclerosis relative to controls.

The V gene's germline CDR1 is SQVTM and CDR2 ANQGSEA. CDR3 length equals 15 residues. cDNA libraries of TCR beta carried unique molecular identifiers. Some 500,000 cDNA molecules were recovered from an input of 1 to 10 million T cells. TCRdb reprocessed the PCR reads with MiXCR, giving one entry per CDR3 protein. The sample yields about 500,000 distinct CDR3 sequences, 45% seen once. Sequencing input: blood. The TCR originated in a girl between 5 and 17 years old with multiple sclerosis. The rearrangement links TRBV29-1 to TRBJ2-4; 11 nucleotides line up with TRBD2. The J call is uncertain, as TRBJ2-7 better fits the DNA end. CDR3 in amino acids: CSVEGTSGYGGEQYF. CDR3 sequence (DNA): TGCAGCGTTGAAGGGACTAGCGGGTATGGGGGCGAGCAGTACTTC.